This entry is about one T cell receptor (beta chain). Its antigen target is currently unknown. Within one base of it there is no much larger clone, and no base qualities were kept. This sample stems from a study of a mutant IDH1 vaccine in newly diagnosed glioma (dated by TCRdb to 2020 to 2022). Background on the whole study: Across visits V03 through V10, patients got a total of eight vaccinations, given in weeks 1, 3, 5, 7, 11, 15, 19 and 23. Vaccination was initiated 4-6 weeks after radiotherapy alone, or concurrently with temozolomide cycles in the chemotherapy-containing groups. The roughly 30 treated patients were around 62% male and around 40% female, with a mean age of roughly 40 years. Before enrollment, patients had received standard therapy of radiotherapy alone, temozolomide alone, or radiochemotherapy with temozolomide; most received the combination. Peripheral blood was collected at six visits: V03 (baseline), V05, V07, V10, V12 and V13. Longitudinal TCRB deep sequencing was done for some 26 treated patients, wherever samples were available for exploratory analyses. The investigation overall reported the following: The authors stated that sample limitations prevented analyses of patient blood samples from being reproduced. Selection of PBMC samples for TCRB deep sequencing was based on availability. No apparent relationship was observed between pseudoprogression and alterations in the top peripheral T cell clonotypes detected by TCRB sequencing. Immune responses induced by the vaccine were seen in roughly 95% of patients across multiple MHC alleles.

Read against the paper, the sample's time point label means: week 23, last vaccination. Each vaccine dose, consisting of 300 ug of a 20-mer mutant IDH1 peptide in Montanide, was administered subcutaneously with topical imiquimod. Donors had newly diagnosed WHO grade 3 or 4 IDH1-mutant astrocytomas with loss of nuclear ATRX. The samples were drawn from NOA16, a multicentre, single-arm, open-label phase I trial in Germany that tested a mutant IDH1 peptide vaccine in humans for the first time. Genomic DNA for TCRB sequencing was extracted from EDTA blood using the DNeasy Blood and Tissue Kit. Cut back by 4 bases and 0 bases, the V and J ends lie 7 bases apart. CDR1 is given as SGHNT and CDR2 as YYREEE, both from the germline V gene (reference sequence). The CDR3 has 13 amino acids, counting the end cysteine and phenylalanine. The retained sequence is limited to the CDR3, 39 bases, with the frame set at the first base.

Libraries were prepared through the immunoSEQ multiplex PCR assay. Rearranged TCR beta chain sequences were amplified with the hsTCRB Kit following the manufacturer's protocol. An Illumina MiSeq was used to sequence the TCRB libraries. Per the source publication's procedure: Demultiplexing, trimming and gene mapping were performed with the kit vendor's proprietary platform. Held by TCRdb, this immuneACCESS table contains in-frame sequences only and omits some clones. Under half of the omission traces to an unresolved V gene where checked; the cause of the rest is unknown. V and J calls and clone size come straight from that table; D and trimming were deduced from the DNA. The sample data list roughly 45,000 clones, and roughly 84% of these were observed just once. The ten largest clones capture 2% to 2.5% of the sample.

This TCR was sampled from a woman in her late teens or twenties with glioma. Some clones in this sample may be carry-over from other donors' samples. The material was PBMCs, obtained from a glioma patient whose treatment included an IDH1 peptide vaccine. This receptor chain uses TRBV5-4 and TRBJ1-2; the best D guess is TRBD1, with 6 bases matching. The CDR3 loop reads CASSGTTNYGYTF. The nucleotide sequence is TGTGCCAGCAGCGGGACAACTAACTATGGCTACACCTTC.